The next 5 T cell receptor beta chains were all read from a single sample in a study of blood T cell repertoires in COVID-19. Generated by immunoSEQ multiplex PCR, the TCRdb table keeps only in-frame clones and is missing some. The top ten clones hold under 2% of a sample with approximately 160,000 clones, approximately 95% of them seen once. The material sequenced was peripheral blood. These receptors were taken from a woman aged 60 to 75 with COVID-19, enrolled during active disease.

This rearrangement joins TRBV5-1 to TRBJ1-6; maybe TRBD1 (6 bases). This CDR3 has 14 amino acids. Germline assignment: CDR1 SGHRS and CDR2 YFSETQ. The ends were cut back, 4 bases at V and 6 bases at J, with 11 bases in the middle. In nucleotides, the CDR3 is TGCGCCAGCAGCCCGGGACATGGTAATTCACCCCTCCACTTT. It is translated as CASSPGHGNSPLHF.

The V gene is TRBV19, the J gene TRBJ1-1, with no clear D. CDR3 length equals 13 residues. The V end was cut by 4 bases, the J end by 5 bases, with 11 bases between. Germline V lookup: CDR1 LNHDA, CDR2 SQIVND (reference sequence). DNA for the CDR3: TGTGCCAGTAGTAAGGTGAGGATGACTGAAGCTTTCTTT. Translation gives CASSKVRMTEAFF.

V and J are TRBV28 and TRBJ1-2; maybe TRBD1 (6 bases). From germline, CDR1 is MDHEN and CDR2 SYDVKM. The CDR3 is 13 residues long. V dropped 6 bases and J dropped 4 bases, with 12 bases sitting between them. The CDR3 region is CASSKDRSYGYTF. For the CDR3, the DNA is TGTGCCAGCAGCAAAGACAGGAGCTATGGCTACACCTTC.

CDR3 residues: CASSYSRANYGYTF. CDR3 sequence (DNA): TGTGCCAGCAGTTACTCGAGAGCTAACTATGGCTACACCTTC. The chain recombines TRBV6-5 with TRBJ1-2; D unclear. There are 14 residues in the CDR3. V lost 0 bases to trimming and J lost 0 bases, with 5 bases between them. Germline CDR1 and CDR2: MNHEY and SVGAGI.

The chain's CDR3 is CASSRGVNTEAFF. Written as DNA, the CDR3 is TGTGCCAGCAGCCGAGGCGTAAACACTGAAGCTTTCTTT. V is TRBV3-1 (or the pseudogene TRBV3-2) and J is TRBJ1-1; no clear D. Germline V gene sequence: CDR1 LGHDT, CDR2 YNNKEL (reference sequence). Trimming took off 4 bases at V and 2 bases at J, with 8 bases between the two ends. The CDR3 loop spans 13 amino acids.